These 28 T cell receptor beta chains were all obtained from the same sample, sequenced in a study of persistence of HIV-infected CD4 T cells. No cognate antigen is known for these TCRs. Sequencing used immunoSEQ version 4 in survey mode. Generated by immunoSEQ multiplex PCR, the TCRdb table keeps only in-frame clones and is missing some. The data show 25,000 to 35,000 clones, roughly 80% seen once. Stimulation used approximately 9.1 ug/mL lysate from CMV-infected fibroblasts. Sorted nonresponding memory CD4+ T cells were CD40L-negative, CD69-negative, CD45RO-high. The sequenced sample was CD4+ T cells sorted from PBMCs after roughly 17-hour stimulation, obtained from a patient who received antiretroviral therapy. These receptors all stem from an adult woman with HIV who was CMV-seropositive.

V usage is TRBV23-1 and J usage is TRBJ2-7; the D is unclear. TRBV23-1 is an open reading frame whose function is uncertain. Trimming took 2 bases from V and 2 from J, leaving 13 bases between them. The CDR3 sequence is 15 residues long. The CDR3 sequence is CASSQGVGMTYEQYV. DNA of the CDR3: TGCGCCAGCAGTCAAGGGGTGGGGATGACCTACGAGCAGTACGTC.

The chain employs TRBV10-2 and TRBJ1-1; D possibly corresponds to TRBD1 (6 bases). This CDR3 spans 14 amino acids. Trimming took 6 bases from V and 3 from J, leaving 14 bases between them. CDR1 WSHSY and CDR2 SAAADI come from the germline V gene. The CDR3 DNA is TGCGCCAGCAGATACCCACAGGGAGACACTGAAGCTTTCTTT. Protein sequence: CASRYPQGDTEAFF.

The chain's CDR3 is CASSQVTGGRETQYF. The CDR3, as DNA: TGTGCCAGCAGCCAAGTGACAGGGGGCCGGGAGACCCAGTACTTC. This sequence joins TRBV14 and TRBJ2-5; 10 bases map to TRBD1. CDR1 is SGHDN, CDR2 FVKESK, per germline. The CDR3 covers 15 residues. Losses at the gene ends were 1 base for V and 5 bases for J; bases not matched to a gene: 4.

This chain joins TRBV5-1 and TRBJ1-3, with D maybe TRBD1 (5 bases). V gave up 0 bases and J gave up 0 bases, with 13 bases separating them. Germline-derived CDR1 and CDR2 are SGHRS and YFSETQ. The CDR3 consists of 17 residues. The CDR3 reads CASSLDPGLSSGNTIYF. The CDR3 region has the DNA TGCGCCAGCAGCTTGGACCCGGGACTGAGCTCTGGAAACACCATATATTTT.

In its sample, this clone was seen a few times. The J gene is TRBJ1-1, the V gene TRBV6-5, with 8 bases identical to TRBD1. V dropped 10 bases and J dropped 1; count of bases not matched to a gene: 8. Germline loops: CDR1 MNHEY, CDR2 SVGAGI. CDR3 size: 14 residues. CDR3 in DNA: TGTGCCACCAGACGGACAGGGCAGAACACTGAAGCTTTCTTT. Protein product: CATRRTGQNTEAFF.

V is TRBV7-2 and J is TRBJ2-7, with 12 bases that match TRBD2. The trim removed 1 base at V and 0 bases at J, leaving 7 bases unmatched. The CDR3 has 18 residues. The V gene's germline CDR1 is SGHTA and CDR2 FQGNSA. The CDR3: CASSLVASGGVSSYEQYF. The CDR3 region has the DNA TGTGCCAGCAGCTTAGTGGCTAGCGGGGGGGTGAGCTCCTACGAGCAGTACTTC. Together with reference TRBV7-2 and TRBJ2-7, the CDR3 gives the full variable domain: GAGVSQSPSNKVTEKGKDVELRCDPISGHTALYWYRQSLGQGLEFLIYFQGNSAPDKSGLPSDRFSAERTGGSVSTLTIQRTQQEDSAVYLCASSLVASGGVSSYEQYFGPGTRLTVT.

This clone appeared once. V usage is TRBV5-1 and J usage is TRBJ2-3, with TRBD1 as a possible D gene (6 bases). Germline V gene sequence: CDR1 SGHRS, CDR2 YFSETQ. The V and J ends lost 3 bases and 4 bases respectively, with 15 bases between them. The CDR3 is 15 amino acids. The CDR3 region is CASSSTGTTSDTQYF. The CDR3 bases are TGCGCCAGCAGCTCGACCGGGACAACCTCAGATACGCAGTATTTT.

This chain links TRBV3-1 (or the pseudogene TRBV3-2) with TRBJ2-7, with 8 nucleotides matching TRBD2. Unmatched junction bases numbered 4, after V lost 3 bases and J lost 6 bases. CDR3 length: 13 amino acids. CDR1 is LGHDT, CDR2 YNNKEL, per germline (reference sequence). CDR3 sequence reads: CASSQGLESEQYV. The CDR3 nucleotides are TGTGCCAGCAGCCAGGGACTAGAATCCGAGCAGTACGTC.

The V gene is TRBV11-1, the J gene TRBJ2-6, with D maybe TRBD1 (6 bases). Germline lookup yields CDR1 SGHAT and CDR2 FQDESV (reference sequence). The CDR3 loop spans 17 amino acids. V was shortened by 0 bases and J by 4 bases, with 13 bases between the two germline ends. DNA of the CDR3: TGTGCCAGCAGCTTAGCAGCCCCAGGGGCCGGGGCCAACGTCCTGACTTTC. It yields the protein CASSLAAPGAGANVLTF.

The chain is built from TRBV9 and TRBJ1-3, with D hard to call. CDR1 is SGDLS, CDR2 YYNGEE, per germline. The CDR3 extends over 18 amino acids. Trimming pared 0 bases from V and 0 bases from J, leaving 16 bases between. The CDR3 spells CASSVVGGLQTSGNTIYF. The DNA for the CDR3 is TGTGCCAGCAGCGTAGTGGGAGGACTCCAAACCTCTGGAAACACCATATATTTT.

The chain joins TRBV9 to TRBJ1-1; no reliable D call. Germline-derived CDR1 and CDR2 are SGDLS and YYNGEE. The ends were cut back, 0 bases at V and 0 bases at J, with 6 bases in the middle. The CDR3 length is 14 residues. CDR3 loop: CASSVGEVNTEAFF. CDR3 nucleotides: TGTGCCAGCAGCGTAGGAGAGGTGAACACTGAAGCTTTCTTT.

The chain uses TRBV10-2 and TRBJ1-1; D unresolved. The CDR3 has 16 amino acids. With 7 bases removed from V and 3 bases from J, the gap between germline ends came to 21 bases. Germline V lookup: CDR1 WSHSY, CDR2 SAAADI. The CDR3 region has the DNA TGCGCCAGCACCGGAGAGAACACCAGAAGCGACACTGAAGCTTTCTTT. It encodes CASTGENTRSDTEAFF.

This clone is medium-sized (0.01 to 0.1%) by share. V gene TRBV2 combines with J gene TRBJ1-5; 9 bases agree with TRBD1. V lost 10 bases to trimming and J lost 4 bases; unmatched junction nucleotides: 8. Looked up from germline, CDR1 is SNHLY and CDR2 is FYNNEI. The CDR3 extends over 14 amino acids. CDR3 DNA: TGTGCCACCGCTCCGGGACAGGGAAATCAGCCCCAGCATTTT. Translated, it gives CATAPGQGNQPQHF.

The V and J genes are TRBV2 and TRBJ1-2, with D perhaps matching TRBD1 (5 bases). The CDR3 has 13 amino acids. Germline loops: CDR1 SNHLY, CDR2 FYNNEI. V was pared by 1 base and J by 4 bases, with 7 bases between. The CDR3 bases are TGTGCCAGCAGTGAAGTCGGGACCTATGGCTACACCTTC. Translation gives CASSEVGTYGYTF.

CDR3: CASSPGGGAGYTF. DNA for the CDR3: TGTGCCAGCAGCCCCGGTGGGGGTGCTGGCTACACCTTC. The chain is built from TRBV7-3 and TRBJ1-2; a weak D match, TRBD1 (5 bases). Looked up from germline, CDR1 is SGHTA and CDR2 is FQGTGA. This CDR3 region has 13 residues. The V gene lost 5 bases and the J gene lost 7 bases, with 14 bases spanning the gap.

This clone was picked up a small number of times. This chain links TRBV5-1 with TRBJ2-5; D is uncertain. The CDR3 is 11 amino acids. V lost 1 base to trimming and J lost 5 bases, with 3 bases between them. From germline, CDR1 is SGHRS and CDR2 YFSETQ. The CDR3 DNA reads as TGCGCCAGCAGCTTGCTCGAGACCCAGTACTTC. It codes for CASSLLETQYF.

The rearrangement joins TRBV19 to TRBJ1-2, with D perhaps matching TRBD1 (6 bases). CDR1 and CDR2 from the germline V gene are LNHDA and SQIVND (reference sequence). V was clipped by 3 bases and J by 4 bases, with 21 bases between them. The CDR3 is 17 residues long. CDR3 amino acids: CASSMTHSRTDSYGYTF. CDR3 sequence (DNA): TGTGCCAGTAGTATGACTCATTCTCGGACAGACAGCTATGGCTACACCTTC.

The chain combines TRBV9 with TRBJ1-2, with unresolved D. This CDR3 comprises 13 residues. Germline loops: CDR1 SGDLS, CDR2 YYNGEE. Deletions cut 3 bases from V and 4 bases from J, with 10 bases between. The CDR3 protein is CASSGQWFYGYTF. Here the CDR3 DNA reads TGTGCCAGCAGCGGCCAGTGGTTCTATGGCTACACCTTC.

CDR3 residues: CASSFGSYNEQFF. The CDR3, as DNA: TGTGCCAGCAGTTTTGGCTCCTACAATGAGCAGTTCTTC. V is TRBV12-3 or TRBV12-4 and J is TRBJ2-1; D remains ambiguous. The CDR3 sequence is 13 residues long. Trimming stripped 3 bases from V and 0 bases from J, with 3 bases between.

The chain is built from TRBV9 and TRBJ2-5; 10 bases fit TRBD2. The J segment lost 2 bases and the V segment lost 0 bases, leaving 4 bases of the junction unmatched. The CDR3 length is 16 residues. CDR1 SGDLS and CDR2 YYNGEE come from the germline V gene. Here the CDR3 reads CASSVGSGGGQETQYF. The CDR3 bases are TGTGCCAGCAGCGTAGGGAGCGGGGGGGGACAAGAGACCCAGTACTTC.

This clone showed up just once. The CDR3 protein is CASSVLAGGSGANVLTF. As DNA, the CDR3 is TGTGCCAGTAGTGTCCTAGCGGGGGGGTCTGGGGCCAACGTCCTGACTTTC. The chain has TRBV19 and TRBJ2-6; 12 bases match TRBD2. Per germline, CDR1 LNHDA and CDR2 SQIVND (reference sequence). Trimming cost V 5 bases and J 1 base; bases outside gene matches: 3. CDR3 length: 17 amino acids.

V is TRBV14 and J is TRBJ1-6; D is unresolved. The CDR3 sequence is 12 residues long. Germline loops: CDR1 SGHDN, CDR2 FVKESK. Trimming stripped 4 bases from V and 9 bases from J, with 7 bases between. The CDR3 DNA reads as TGTGCCAGCAGCCCCCCGGGTTCACCCCTCCACTTT. Translating it yields CASSPPGSPLHF.

The chain has TRBV9 and TRBJ1-2; D is undetermined. CDR1 is SGDLS and CDR2 is YYNGEE in the germline V gene. V was pared by 4 bases and J by 2 bases, with 12 bases between. The CDR3 runs to 14 residues. The CDR3 region is CASSPWTGNYGYTF. Written as DNA, the CDR3 is TGTGCCAGCAGCCCGTGGACCGGGAACTATGGCTACACCTTC.

This clone was found a few times. The rearrangement joins TRBV6-5 to TRBJ1-5; 7 bases match TRBD1. The germline gives CDR1 MNHEY, CDR2 SVGAGI. The CDR3 consists of 11 residues. V lost 5 bases, J lost 11 bases, and 3 bases stayed unmatched. CDR3 bases: TGTGCCAGCAGTACCACAGGGGCCCAGCATTTT. Translated: CASSTTGAQHF.

This chain links TRBV12-3 or TRBV12-4 with TRBJ1-3; the D is unclear. Between the trimmed V and J ends, which lost 4 bases and 2 bases, there was a span of 6 bases. This CDR3 is 13 amino acids long. CDR3 protein: CASSSFTGNTIYF. CDR3 in DNA: TGTGCCAGCAGTTCCTTCACTGGAAACACCATATATTTT.

The rearrangement uses TRBV20-1 and TRBJ1-1; possibly TRBD1 for D (6 bases). CDR3 length: 17 residues. Germline lookup yields CDR1 DFQATT and CDR2 SNEGSKA (reference sequence). Trimming shortened V by 3 bases and J by 0 bases, and 20 bases separated the two germline ends. The CDR3 sequence: CSASLRSGGVLNTEAFF. The CDR3 nucleotides are TGCAGTGCTAGTTTGAGGTCGGGGGGCGTCTTGAACACTGAAGCTTTCTTT.

V gene TRBV3-1 (or the pseudogene TRBV3-2) combines with J gene TRBJ1-4; 8 bases agree with TRBD1. The V and J ends lost 4 bases and 2 bases, in that order; junction bases with no gene match: 3. The CDR3 sequence is 15 residues long. Germline CDR1 is LGHDT and CDR2 is YNNKEL (reference sequence). CDR3 bases: TGTGCCAGCAGCCCGAACAGGGGGACTAATGAAAAACTGTTTTTT. It translates to CASSPNRGTNEKLFF.

The chain has TRBV15 and TRBJ1-5, with a tentative D call TRBD1 (5 bases). Looked up from germline, CDR1 is LNHNV and CDR2 is YYDKDF (reference sequence). Trimming removed 5 bases from V and 6 bases from J, with 20 bases in between. The CDR3 runs 16 residues. Written as DNA, the CDR3 is TGTGCCACCAGCCCAGGGTTCGGGGGGGGATCTCAGCCCCAGCATTTT. Translating gives CATSPGFGGGSQPQHF.